A single T cell receptor beta chain is shown here with its context. Original data processing: Reference gene primer amplification gave estimated nucleated cell counts. Assay used: immunoSEQ multiplex PCR; TCRdb lists only in-frame clones, some missing. Clone size and the V and J calls come from that table; the DNA yielded D and trimming. Found here are about 230,000 clones, approximately 80% of them singletons; the top ten hold roughly 8%. This sample was included in a study of blood T cell repertoires in COVID-19. Study-level information: Acute-phase and convalescent COVID-19 samples originated in the United States, Italy and Spain. From T cells, B-cell-depleted T cells, or PBMCs came the material, which was cDNA or gDNA.

Trimming removed 2 bases from V and 5 bases from J, with 6 bases in between. The germline CDR1 and CDR2 sequences are MNHEY and SVGAGI. This CDR3 contains 12 residues. During active infection, Seattle patients enrolled and were then monitored through disease. This chain connects TRBV6-5 to TRBJ1-2; D unclear. The clonotype comes from a woman of 80 years or more with COVID-19, enrolled during active disease. Sequences were obtained from peripheral blood. CDR3 coding DNA: TGTGCCAGCAGTTACGACGGGTATGGCTACACCTTC. Translation: CASSYDGYGYTF.